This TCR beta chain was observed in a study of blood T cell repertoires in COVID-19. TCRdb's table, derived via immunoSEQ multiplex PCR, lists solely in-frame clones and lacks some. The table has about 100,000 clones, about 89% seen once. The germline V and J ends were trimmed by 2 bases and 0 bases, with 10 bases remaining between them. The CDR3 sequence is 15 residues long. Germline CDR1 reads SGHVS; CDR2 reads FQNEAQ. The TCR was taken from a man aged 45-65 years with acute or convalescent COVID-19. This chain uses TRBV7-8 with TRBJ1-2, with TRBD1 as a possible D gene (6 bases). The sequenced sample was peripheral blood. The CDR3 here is CASSLTGHTNYGYTF. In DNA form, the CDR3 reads TGTGCCAGCAGCTTAACAGGGCACACTAACTATGGCTACACCTTC. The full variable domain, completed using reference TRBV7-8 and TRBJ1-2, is GAGVSQSPRYKVAKRGQDVALRCDPISGHVSLFWYQQALGQGPEFLTYFQNEAQLDKSGLPSDRFFAERPEGSVSTLKIQRTQQEDSAVYLCASSLTGHTNYGYTFGSGTRLTVV.